This T cell receptor (beta chain) appears in the sequencing data of a study of T cell responses to AZD1222 COVID-19 vaccine. Sequencing was performed with immunoSEQ multiplex PCR; in TCRdb, only in-frame clones are kept and a portion is missing. This table holds about 180,000 clones, over 75% found once. This receptor was taken from an adult in good health. Here the sequenced sample was peripheral blood, taken on day 0 of AZD1222 vaccination.

CDR3 residues: CASSQASAQFF. The DNA of the CDR3 is TGTGCCAGCAGTCAAGCGTCAGCGCAGTTCTTC. J is TRBJ2-1 and V is TRBV11-2; D call uncertain. The CDR3 contains 11 residues. Germline V gene sequence: CDR1 SGHAT, CDR2 FQNNGV. V was cut by 6 bases and J by 12 bases, with 12 bases left in between.